The present TCR beta chain was sequenced within a study of a mutant IDH1 vaccine in newly diagnosed glioma. Study as a whole: Week 35 was assigned to visit V12, and week 47 was assigned to visit V13.

Time point reported: week 35, safety follow-up. Each dose of the vaccine consisted of 300 ug of mutant IDH1 20-mer peptide, with topical imiquimod. TCRdb keeps only in-frame clones here, not all; method: immunoSEQ multiplex PCR. The table has approximately 50,000 clones, approximately 87% seen once. This clone was counted a single time. Its target is not known. V lost 5 bases and J lost 8, with 16 bases in between. The CDR3 contains 14 residues. Per germline, CDR1 SGHRS and CDR2 YFSETQ. The sample in question was PBMCs, obtained from a glioma patient whose treatment included an IDH1 peptide vaccine. V and J are TRBV5-1 and TRBJ1-4; possible D gene TRBD1, 6 bases. This receptor was taken from a man aged 35 to 55 with glioma. The chain's CDR3 is CASRFSTGAEKLFF. The CDR3 coding sequence is TGCGCCAGCAGGTTCTCTACGGGGGCCGAAAAACTGTTTTTT. The variable domain in full, completed from reference TRBV5-1 and TRBJ1-4, reads KAGVTQTPRYLIKTRGQQVTLSCSPISGHRSVSWYQQTPGQGLQFLFEYFSETQRNKGNFPGRFSGRQFSNSRSEMNVSTLELGDSALYLCASRFSTGAEKLFFGSGTQLSVL.